This T cell receptor beta chain was recorded in a study of T-cell memory formation after mild COVID-19. This clonotype showed up just once. Its antigen is not identified. The CDR3 is 14 residues long. Germline V lookup: CDR1 SGHTA, CDR2 FQGNSA. Trimming shortened V by 4 bases and J by 7 bases, and 14 bases separated the two germline ends. Amplification by 5'RACE using constant-segment primers produced TCR alpha and TCR beta cDNA libraries that carried sample barcodes and UMIs. One entry per CDR3 protein, called by TCRdb with MiXCR from the 5' RACE reads. This table holds just under 150,000 distinct CDR3 sequences, 15% to 20% found once. Study outcomes and limitations: Clones shrinking between day 15 and 85 showed a balanced CD4/CD8 split, and those that grew later tilted toward CD4+.

Sequencing was carried out using PBMCs or a T cell subset sorted from them (not recorded which). The chain employs TRBV7-2 and TRBJ2-4, with a possible D match to TRBD1 (6 bases). This clonotype originated in an adult woman who had mild COVID-19 (a few samples of this study predate the infection). Cell type and time point are not known. As DNA, the CDR3 is TGTGCCAGCAGCTCGACAGGCCTCAACAACATTCAGTACTTC. It encodes CASSSTGLNNIQYF.